The 28 T cell receptor beta chains below all came from one sample that was sequenced in a study of blood T cell repertoires in COVID-19. Assay used: immunoSEQ multiplex PCR; TCRdb lists only in-frame clones, some missing. The table has some 150,000 clones, about 82% seen once. Source material: peripheral blood. Receptors originate from a man over 45 with acute or convalescent COVID-19.

J is TRBJ2-6 and V is TRBV9; 7 bases line up with TRBD1. Trimming at V came to 4 bases and at J to 0 bases, leaving 4 bases not matched to a gene. In germline, CDR1 is SGDLS, CDR2 YYNGEE. CDR3 size: 16 residues. The CDR3: CASSPGQYSGANVLTF. CDR3 DNA: TGTGCCAGCAGCCCGGGACAGTACTCTGGGGCCAACGTCCTGACTTTC.

The rearrangement joins TRBV6-5 to TRBJ2-3, with 9 bases aligning to TRBD2. Germline V gene sequence: CDR1 MNHEY, CDR2 SVGAGI. The length of the CDR3 is 15 residues. With 2 bases clipped from V and 4 bases from J, the junction kept 4 bases outside the gene matches. CDR3 DNA: TGTGCCAGCAGTTACGGGGCGGGAGGGCCAGATACGCAGTATTTT. Encoded protein: CASSYGAGGPDTQYF.

This clone has just one count. The CDR3 region has the DNA TGTGCCAGCAGCAAACTAGAAGGACTAGCGGGGGGGCAGGTGTTGGAGACCCAGTACTTC. Translation gives CASSKLEGLAGGQVLETQYF. The gene calls are TRBV6-6 and TRBJ2-5; 15 nucleotides align to TRBD2. Germline trimming cut 6 bases from V and 5 bases from J; bases unmatched to any gene: 19. The length of the CDR3 is 20 residues. The germline CDR1 and CDR2 sequences are MNHNY and SVGAGI (reference sequence).

This chain connects TRBV9 to TRBJ2-2, with D unresolved. Trimming cost V 1 base and J 1 base, with 5 bases left between them. CDR3 length: 14 residues. The germline CDR1 and CDR2 sequences are SGDLS and YYNGEE. CDR3 sequence reads: CASSVKQNTGELFF. The CDR3 DNA is TGTGCCAGCAGCGTAAAACAGAACACCGGGGAGCTGTTTTTT.

The chain couples TRBV25-1 to TRBJ2-1; 8 bases are shared with TRBD2. V lost 7 bases and J lost 3; bases outside the gene matches: 8. The CDR3 length is 15 residues. Germline values: CDR1 MGHDK, CDR2 SYGVNS. The CDR3 DNA follows: TGTGCCAGCATCGGGGGGGGAATCGGCTACAATGAGCAGTTCTTC. It codes for CASIGGGIGYNEQFF.

This chain uses TRBV11-2 with TRBJ1-3; the D is unclear. The V gene lost 2 bases and the J gene lost 7 bases, with 21 bases spanning the gap. Germline V gene data show CDR1 as SGHAT and CDR2 as FQNNGV. This CDR3 comprises 17 residues. The CDR3 region is CASSLFWGAERRNTIYF. The CDR3 nucleotides are TGTGCCAGCAGCTTATTTTGGGGAGCGGAACGTCGGAACACCATATATTTT.

This chain links TRBV6-1 with TRBJ1-2; 9 bases are a match to TRBD1. This CDR3 comprises 16 residues. CDR1 MNHNS and CDR2 SASEGT come from the germline V gene. The V segment lost 0 bases and the J segment 4 bases; nucleotides outside the gene matches: 6. In DNA form, the CDR3 reads TGTGCCAGCAGTGAAGCGGCCGGGACAGGGTTCTATGGCTACACCTTC. Translating gives CASSEAAGTGFYGYTF.

Comments on this clone: One end of the junction fails to match germline, which may point to a read error. J is TRBJ2-1 and V is TRBV7-9; perhaps TRBD2 as D (5 bases). CDR1 is SEHNR, CDR2 FQNEAQ, per germline (reference sequence). This CDR3 is built from 12 residues. This CDR3 is CASSSDTRKALF. The CDR3 DNA is TGTGCCAGCAGCTCGGATACTAGGAAAGCGCTCTTC.

The CDR3 DNA sequence: TGTGCCAGCAGTCTGCCGGGACTAGCGGGAACCTACTCCTACGAGCAGTACTTC. It codes for CASSLPGLAGTYSYEQYF. The V call is TRBV28, the J call TRBJ2-7; TRBD2 agrees at 13 bases. Unmatched junction bases numbered 10, after V lost 5 bases and J lost 0 bases. The V gene's germline CDR1 is MDHEN and CDR2 SYDVKM. The CDR3 totals 18 residues.

This chain joins TRBV19 and TRBJ2-1; no firm D call. V gave up 4 bases and J gave up 8 bases, with 6 bases separating them. There are 11 residues in the CDR3. The germline V gene encodes CDR1 LNHDA and CDR2 SQIVND (reference sequence). The CDR3 nucleotides read TGTGCCAGTAGTACCCGAGATGAGCAGTTCTTC. Translated: CASSTRDEQFF.

The rearrangement joins TRBV6-6 to TRBJ2-3, with 7 bases aligning to TRBD2. The CDR3 extends over 15 amino acids. CDR1 MNHNY and CDR2 SVGAGI come from the germline V gene (reference sequence). V gave up 4 bases and J gave up 4 bases; unmatched junction bases: 8. CDR3 bases: TGTGCCAGCAGTTCAGCGGGGTCGGCCCCAGATACGCAGTATTTT. Amino acids: CASSSAGSAPDTQYF.

J is TRBJ2-7 and V is TRBV27; D may be TRBD1 (7 bases). The length of the CDR3 is 16 residues. V was shortened by 5 bases and J by 0 bases, with 17 bases between the two germline ends. The germline CDR1 and CDR2 sequences are MNHEY and SMNVEV (reference sequence). CDR3 coding DNA: TGTGCCAGCAGTGATATCCGCGGGACAGCCTCCTACGAGCAGTACTTC. Encoded protein: CASSDIRGTASYEQYF.

The CDR3 loop is CASSLPRRSSYGYTF. In DNA, the CDR3 is TGTGCCAGCAGCTTACCCCGGAGAAGTTCCTATGGCTACACCTTC. The chain carries TRBV5-4 and TRBJ1-2; no reliable D call. CDR1 is SGHNT and CDR2 is YYREEE in the germline V gene (reference sequence). The CDR3 sequence is 15 residues long. V was pared by 2 bases and J by 4 bases, with 15 bases between.

The chain couples TRBV4-1 to TRBJ1-1; 11 positions agree with TRBD1. Germline V lookup: CDR1 MGHRA, CDR2 YSYEKL. Unmatched junction bases numbered 7, after V lost 8 bases and J lost 5 bases. This CDR3 has 14 residues. In nucleotides, the CDR3 is TGCGCCAGCCATGGACAGGGGGCGCAAACTGAAGCTTTCTTT. Protein sequence: CASHGQGAQTEAFF.

The gene calls are TRBV11-2 and TRBJ2-5, with 9 bases lining up with TRBD2. Looked up from germline, CDR1 is SGHAT and CDR2 is FQNNGV. This CDR3 contains 15 residues. With V trimmed by 1 base and J by 5 bases, 5 bases remained unmatched. This CDR3 is CASSLVLAGLETQYF. DNA for the CDR3: TGTGCCAGCAGCTTAGTCCTAGCGGGGTTGGAGACCCAGTACTTC.

The chain employs TRBV11-3 and TRBJ2-1; 13 bases align to TRBD2. CDR3 length equals 14 residues. In germline, CDR1 is SGHNT, CDR2 YENEEA. The J segment lost 15 bases and the V segment lost 5 bases, leaving 10 bases of the junction unmatched. DNA of the CDR3: TGTGCCAGCAGCCTCGGACTAGCGGGGGCCACGGGGTTCTTC. It encodes CASSLGLAGATGFF.

The J gene is TRBJ1-2, the V gene TRBV29-1, with a possible D match to TRBD1 (5 bases). The V gene lost 5 bases and the J gene lost 8 bases, with 18 bases spanning the gap. CDR3 length: 13 residues. Germline V gene lookup returns CDR1 SQVTM and CDR2 ANQGSEA. The CDR3 reads CSVKPGEGTGYTF. Written as DNA, the CDR3 is TGCAGCGTTAAACCGGGGGAAGGCACCGGCTACACCTTC.

This chain links TRBV18 with TRBJ2-2, with a possible D match to TRBD2 (6 bases). The CDR3 is 15 amino acids. Germline loops: CDR1 KGHSH, CDR2 LQKENI. The V end lost 3 bases, the J end lost 5 bases, and 13 bases lay between the germline ends. CDR3 region: CASSPWDAGTGELFF. In nucleotides, the CDR3 is TGTGCCAGCTCACCGTGGGACGCGGGGACCGGGGAGCTGTTTTTT. The full variable domain, completed using reference TRBV18 and TRBJ2-2, is NAGVMQNPRHLVRRRGQEARLRCSPMKGHSHVYWYRQLPEEGLKFMVYLQKENIIDESGMPKERFSAEFPKEGPSILRIQQVVRGDSAAYFCASSPWDAGTGELFFGEGSRLTVL.

V gene TRBV7-6 combines with J gene TRBJ1-5; TRBD1 aligns across 8 bases. Germline loops: CDR1 SGHVS, CDR2 FNYEAQ. The CDR3 is made up of 18 amino acids. Trimming took 3 bases from V and 5 from J; bases not matched to a gene: 15. The CDR3 loop is CASSFLLGQGSLDQPQHF. The DNA for the CDR3 is TGTGCCAGCAGCTTCTTACTAGGACAGGGATCTTTAGATCAGCCCCAGCATTTT.

This clone was detected once. The chain employs TRBV27 and TRBJ1-6, with D possibly TRBD1 on 6 matching bases. Germline V gives CDR1 MNHEY, CDR2 SMNVEV (reference sequence). This CDR3 contains 14 residues. Trimming pared 2 bases from V and 6 bases from J, leaving 8 bases between. CDR3 in DNA: TGTGCCAGCAGTTTACGGGGGGCTAATTCACCCCTCCACTTT. This encodes CASSLRGANSPLHF.

The genes are TRBV14 and TRBJ2-5; D is undetermined. There are 16 residues in the CDR3. Germline-derived CDR1 and CDR2 are SGHDN and FVKESK. The V and J ends lost 0 bases and 0 bases respectively, with 11 bases between them. The CDR3 DNA follows: TGTGCCAGCAGCCAAGAGACTCAGACGTACCAAGAGACCCAGTACTTC. Its protein product is CASSQETQTYQETQYF.

The V and J genes are TRBV2 and TRBJ2-4; 7 positions agree with TRBD2. Per germline, CDR1 SNHLY and CDR2 FYNNEI. This CDR3 contains 14 residues. V shed 7 bases, J shed 4 bases, and the junction held 7 bases outside the gene matches. In DNA, the CDR3 is TGTGCCAGCACGTTGGAGCGGGGAAAAAACATTCAGTACTTC. It yields the protein CASTLERGKNIQYF.

The J gene is TRBJ1-2, the V gene TRBV30, with 8 bases lining up with TRBD1. The CDR3 has 17 residues. Per germline, CDR1 GTSNPN and CDR2 SVGIG (reference sequence). The V gene end was trimmed by 3 bases and the J gene end by 4 bases; junction bases not matched to a gene: 16. The CDR3 coding sequence is TGTGCCTGGAGGGACCAGCCCGGGACAGGTTATTCCTATGGCTACACCTTC. Protein product: CAWRDQPGTGYSYGYTF.

The chain links TRBV6-5 to TRBJ1-1; TRBD1 matches at 10 bases. Germline values: CDR1 MNHEY, CDR2 SVGAGI. The V and J ends lost 10 bases and 3 bases, in that order; junction bases with no gene match: 11. The CDR3 contains 15 residues. CDR3 in DNA: TGTGCCACCCGACAGGGGGCGTTCGTGGACACTGAAGCTTTCTTT. It specifies CATRQGAFVDTEAFF.

The chain combines TRBV9 with TRBJ2-2; D is perhaps TRBD1 (6 bases). V shed 0 bases and J shed 6 bases, with 12 bases lying between them. CDR1 is SGDLS and CDR2 is YYNGEE in the germline V gene. There are 15 residues in the CDR3. This CDR3 reads CASSVEGEVAGELFF. The CDR3, as DNA: TGTGCCAGCAGCGTAGAGGGGGAAGTGGCCGGGGAGCTGTTTTTT.

The J gene is TRBJ2-5, the V gene TRBV5-4; tentatively, D is TRBD2 (6 bases). The ends were cut back, 4 bases at V and 4 bases at J, with 11 bases in the middle. Germline V gene data show CDR1 as SGHNT and CDR2 as YYREEE (reference sequence). The CDR3 covers 13 residues. In nucleotides, the CDR3 is TGTGCCAGCAGCCGGGACTCCCCAGAGACCCAGTACTTC. Its translation is CASSRDSPETQYF.

This sequence joins TRBV7-3 and TRBJ2-6; no reliable D call. This CDR3 comprises 16 residues. The V gene's germline CDR1 is SGHTA and CDR2 FQGTGA. Between the trimmed V and J ends, which lost 6 bases and 2 bases, there was a span of 14 bases. The CDR3 DNA is TGTGCCAGCAGTATCTATGCGCGAACTGGGGCCAACGTCCTGACTTTC. This translates into CASSIYARTGANVLTF.

This clone was recorded only once. The chain links TRBV4-1 to TRBJ2-5; 8 nucleotides line up with TRBD1. This CDR3 is 13 amino acids long. CDR1 MGHRA and CDR2 YSYEKL come from the germline V gene. V trimming: 6 bases; J trimming: 4 bases; junction bases outside the gene matches: 4. CDR3 loop: CASSPGGLETQYF. The CDR3 nucleotides are TGCGCCAGCAGTCCAGGGGGCCTAGAGACCCAGTACTTC.